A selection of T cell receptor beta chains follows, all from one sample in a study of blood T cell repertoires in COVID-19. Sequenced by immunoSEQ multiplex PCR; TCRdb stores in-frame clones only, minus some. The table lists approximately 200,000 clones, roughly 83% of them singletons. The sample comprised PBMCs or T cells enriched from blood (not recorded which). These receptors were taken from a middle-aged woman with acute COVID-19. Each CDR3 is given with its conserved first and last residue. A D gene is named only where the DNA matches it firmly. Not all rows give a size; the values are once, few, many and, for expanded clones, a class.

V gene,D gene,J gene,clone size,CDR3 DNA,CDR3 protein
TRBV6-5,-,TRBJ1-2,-,TGTGCCAGCAGCCACGGTTCTAACTATGGCTACACCTTC,CASSHGSNYGYTF
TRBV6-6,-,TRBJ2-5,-,TGTGCCAGCAGTTACTGGTCCAGCCAAGAGACCCAGTACTTC,CASSYWSSQETQYF
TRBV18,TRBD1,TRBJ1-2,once,TGTGCCAGCTCACCGCAGGACAGGACAGTTGGCTACACCTTC,CASSPQDRTVGYTF
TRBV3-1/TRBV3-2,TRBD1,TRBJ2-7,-,TGTGCCAGCAGCCAAGATTTCCTACCGACTAGTACGGGGACAGGGGGCGACGAGCAGTACTTC,CASSQDFLPTSTGTGGDEQYF
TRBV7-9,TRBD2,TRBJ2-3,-,TGTGCCAGCAGCTTTGGACTAGGGGCCACAGATACGCAGTATTTT,CASSFGLGATDTQYF
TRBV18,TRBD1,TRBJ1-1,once,TGTGCCAGCTCACCGCCTTACGACAGGGTAAGCACTGAAGCTTTCTTT,CASSPPYDRVSTEAFF
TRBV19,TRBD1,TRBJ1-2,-,TGTGCCAGTAGTACCGACAGGGGGCGTAACTATGGCTACACCTTC,CASSTDRGRNYGYTF
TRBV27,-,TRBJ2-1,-,TGTGCCAGCAGTTTAGCCTCCGGGACACTCTACAATGAGCAGTTCTTC,CASSLASGTLYNEQFF
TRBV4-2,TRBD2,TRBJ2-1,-,TGTGCCAGCAGCCAAGTCGGGGGGGTTTACAATGAGCAGTTCTTC,CASSQVGGVYNEQFF
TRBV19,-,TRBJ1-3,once,TGTGCCAGTAGTATAGATCGCAGCAGGGCCTCTGGAAACACCATATATTTT,CASSIDRSRASGNTIYF
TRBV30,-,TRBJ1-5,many,TGTGCCTGGAGTCGGGGTTCCCTTAACTATCAGCCCCAGCATTTT,CAWSRGSLNYQPQHF
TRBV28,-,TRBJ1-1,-,TGTGCCAGCAGTGCTCGTAGTAGAGCTTTCTTT,CASSARSRAFF
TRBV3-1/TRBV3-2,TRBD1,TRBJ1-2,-,TGTGCCAGCGGAAGACAGGGGGGATCAGATGGCTACACCTTC,CASGRQGGSDGYTF
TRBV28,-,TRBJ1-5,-,TGTGCCAGCCATCGCCGGGAAACCAATCAGCCCCAGCATTTT,CASHRRETNQPQHF